This is a list of T cell receptor beta chains from one sample in a study of cytomegalovirus exposure and HLA in healthy donors. Clones were sequenced by immunoSEQ multiplex PCR, and TCRdb holds only the in-frame ones, with some missing. The sample consists of approximately 85,000 clones, around 70% of them appearing once. Material for sequencing was PBMCs. These TCRs come from a woman between 40 and 55 years old in good health and CMV-seropositive. Each CDR3 is given with its conserved first and last residue. Fields, in order: D gene, V gene, clone size, J gene, CDR3 protein, CDR3 DNA. D genes are given only for firm matches. Clone size is not always given. Where it is, it says once, few, many or a class for expanded clones.

d_gene: .
v_gene: TRBV27
abundance: .
j_gene: TRBJ2-1
CDR3aa: CASSSTTYSYNEQFF
CDR3nt: TGTGCCAGCAGTTCGACAACCTACTCCTACAATGAGCAGTTCTTC

d_gene: TRBD1
v_gene: TRBV14
abundance: .
j_gene: TRBJ1-2
CDR3aa: CASSPLGTGQNYGYTF
CDR3nt: TGTGCCAGCAGCCCTCTCGGGACAGGGCAGAACTATGGCTACACCTTC

d_gene: .
v_gene: TRBV7-2
abundance: .
j_gene: TRBJ1-1
CDR3aa: CASSLGLDTNTEAFF
CDR3nt: TGTGCCAGCAGCTTAGGGCTCGATACCAACACTGAAGCTTTCTTT

d_gene: TRBD1
v_gene: TRBV19
abundance: few
j_gene: TRBJ1-2
CDR3aa: CASRTGESSGYTF
CDR3nt: TGTGCCAGCCGGACAGGGGAGTCTTCTGGCTACACCTTC

d_gene: TRBD1
v_gene: TRBV28
abundance: few
j_gene: TRBJ1-6
CDR3aa: CASSPTGHNSPLHF
CDR3nt: TGTGCCAGCAGTCCGACAGGGCATAATTCACCCCTCCACTTT

d_gene: .
v_gene: TRBV7-2
abundance: .
j_gene: TRBJ2-5
CDR3aa: CASSSPGSWETQYF
CDR3nt: TGTGCCAGCAGCTCCCCCGGGTCCTGGGAGACCCAGTACTTC

d_gene: TRBD1
v_gene: TRBV28
abundance: once
j_gene: TRBJ1-5
CDR3aa: CASSPTRQGPQPQHF
CDR3nt: TGTGCCAGCAGTCCGACGCGACAGGGACCTCAGCCCCAGCATTTT

d_gene: .
v_gene: TRBV4-1
abundance: .
j_gene: TRBJ2-5
CDR3aa: CASSQMPGETQYF
CDR3nt: TGCGCCAGCAGCCAAATGCCGGGAGAGACCCAGTACTTC

d_gene: .
v_gene: TRBV6-5
abundance: .
j_gene: TRBJ1-2
CDR3aa: CASSYIGGGNGYTF
CDR3nt: TGTGCCAGCAGTTACATCGGGGGGGGTAATGGCTACACCTTC

d_gene: .
v_gene: TRBV6-6
abundance: few
j_gene: TRBJ1-6
CDR3aa: CASSPRQGRSPLHF
CDR3nt: TGTGCCAGCAGCCCTAGGCAAGGTCGTTCACCCCTCCACTTT

d_gene: .
v_gene: TRBV30
abundance: .
j_gene: TRBJ1-2
CDR3aa: CAWSGLQGGGYTF
CDR3nt: TGTGCCTGGAGTGGTTTACAGGGCGGTGGCTACACCTTC

d_gene: .
v_gene: TRBV7-9
abundance: .
j_gene: TRBJ1-2
CDR3aa: CASSLDIGGEYTF
CDR3nt: TGTGCCAGCAGCTTAGATATCGGAGGAGAATACACCTTC

d_gene: TRBD1
v_gene: TRBV27
abundance: .
j_gene: TRBJ2-7
CDR3aa: CASSLVGTGSAYEQYF
CDR3nt: TGTGCCAGCAGTTTGGTCGGGACAGGGAGCGCCTACGAGCAGTACTTC

d_gene: TRBD2
v_gene: TRBV18
abundance: .
j_gene: TRBJ2-1
CDR3aa: CASSPSGSYNEQFF
CDR3nt: TGTGCCAGCTCACCTAGCGGGAGCTACAATGAGCAGTTCTTC

d_gene: .
v_gene: TRBV6-1
abundance: .
j_gene: TRBJ2-3
CDR3aa: CASSRRTSTDTQYF
CDR3nt: TGTGCCAGCAGCCGTAGGACAAGCACAGATACGCAGTATTTT

d_gene: .
v_gene: TRBV5-1
abundance: .
j_gene: TRBJ1-2
CDR3aa: CASSLGGALDYGYTF
CDR3nt: TGCGCCAGCAGCTTGGGTGGGGCGCTTGACTATGGCTACACCTTC

d_gene: TRBD1
v_gene: TRBV19
abundance: .
j_gene: TRBJ1-5
CDR3aa: CASRNSGTGNQPQHF
CDR3nt: TGTGCCAGTAGAAATTCCGGGACAGGCAATCAGCCCCAGCATTTT

d_gene: .
v_gene: TRBV5-6
abundance: many
j_gene: TRBJ2-7
CDR3aa: CASSYSNVGYEQYF
CDR3nt: TGTGCCAGCAGCTATTCGAACGTCGGCTACGAGCAGTACTTC

d_gene: .
v_gene: TRBV4-3
abundance: .
j_gene: TRBJ2-2
CDR3aa: CASSHFPVDSTNTGELFF
CDR3nt: TGCGCCAGCAGCCATTTCCCAGTTGACAGCACGAACACCGGGGAGCTGTTTTTT

d_gene: .
v_gene: TRBV6-6
abundance: .
j_gene: TRBJ2-7
CDR3aa: CASTPGNEQYF
CDR3nt: TGTGCCAGCACCCCGGGTAACGAGCAGTACTTC

d_gene: .
v_gene: TRBV28
abundance: once
j_gene: TRBJ2-1
CDR3aa: CASSFGGTAYNEQFF
CDR3nt: TGTGCCAGCAGTTTTGGAGGGACAGCTTACAATGAGCAGTTCTTC

d_gene: TRBD2
v_gene: TRBV5-1
abundance: .
j_gene: TRBJ2-3
CDR3aa: CASSLAAGYLTRTDTQYF
CDR3nt: TGCGCCAGCAGCTTGGCAGCGGGGTATCTAACCCGGACAGATACGCAGTATTTT

d_gene: .
v_gene: TRBV6-6
abundance: few
j_gene: TRBJ2-7
CDR3aa: CASSSPASEQYF
CDR3nt: TGTGCCAGCAGTTCCCCCGCGTCCGAGCAGTACTTC

d_gene: TRBD2
v_gene: TRBV29-1
abundance: .
j_gene: TRBJ2-7
CDR3aa: CSALGLAGVNEQYF
CDR3nt: TGCAGCGCCCTGGGACTAGCGGGAGTCAACGAGCAGTACTTC

d_gene: .
v_gene: TRBV27
abundance: .
j_gene: TRBJ1-1
CDR3aa: CASSLGSTTTEAFF
CDR3nt: TGTGCCAGCAGTTTAGGTAGTACCACCACTGAAGCTTTCTTT

d_gene: .
v_gene: TRBV9
abundance: .
j_gene: TRBJ2-5
CDR3aa: CASSGSSETQYF
CDR3nt: TGTGCCAGCAGCGGGAGTAGTGAGACCCAGTACTTC

d_gene: TRBD1
v_gene: TRBV6-5
abundance: .
j_gene: TRBJ1-1
CDR3aa: CASNTRGDTEAFF
CDR3nt: TGTGCCAGCAACACCAGGGGGGACACTGAAGCTTTCTTT

d_gene: .
v_gene: TRBV27
abundance: .
j_gene: TRBJ1-2
CDR3aa: CASSLRDIGDGYTF
CDR3nt: TGTGCCAGCAGTCTCCGGGACATTGGGGATGGCTACACCTTC

d_gene: TRBD2
v_gene: TRBV5-1
abundance: .
j_gene: TRBJ2-1
CDR3aa: CASSLVRLAGGIGDEQFF
CDR3nt: TGCGCCAGCAGCTTGGTCCGACTAGCGGGAGGCATTGGCGATGAGCAGTTCTTC

d_gene: .
v_gene: TRBV19
abundance: .
j_gene: TRBJ2-2
CDR3aa: CASSRGRKTGSNTGELFF
CDR3nt: TGTGCCAGTAGTAGGGGGAGGAAGACAGGGAGTAACACCGGGGAGCTGTTTTTT

d_gene: TRBD2
v_gene: TRBV6-5
abundance: few
j_gene: TRBJ2-1
CDR3aa: CASSYLSGGTYNEQFF
CDR3nt: TGTGCCAGCAGTTACCTGAGCGGGGGGACCTACAATGAGCAGTTCTTC

d_gene: TRBD1
v_gene: TRBV5-6
abundance: .
j_gene: TRBJ2-1
CDR3aa: CASSMTGLEEQFF
CDR3nt: TGTGCCAGCAGCATGACAGGGTTGGAGGAGCAGTTCTTC

d_gene: TRBD1
v_gene: TRBV15
abundance: .
j_gene: TRBJ2-1
CDR3aa: CATSRPGQGPRYNEQFF
CDR3nt: TGTGCCACCAGCAGACCCGGACAGGGCCCCCGATACAATGAGCAGTTCTTC

d_gene: .
v_gene: TRBV6-5
abundance: few
j_gene: TRBJ1-1
CDR3aa: CASSPSGGVPEAFF
CDR3nt: TGTGCCAGCAGTCCGTCCGGGGGGGTGCCTGAAGCTTTCTTT

d_gene: TRBD2
v_gene: TRBV5-1
abundance: .
j_gene: TRBJ2-1
CDR3aa: CASSLGGGAYNEQFF
CDR3nt: TGCGCCAGCAGCTTGGGCGGGGGGGCTTACAATGAGCAGTTCTTC

d_gene: .
v_gene: TRBV7-6
abundance: .
j_gene: TRBJ2-3
CDR3aa: CASSIITRDTQYF
CDR3nt: TGTGCCAGCAGCATCATCACTCGGGATACGCAGTATTTT

d_gene: TRBD1
v_gene: TRBV19
abundance: once
j_gene: TRBJ1-5
CDR3aa: CASSKDRAQPQHF
CDR3nt: TGTGCCAGTAGTAAAGACAGGGCCCAGCCCCAGCATTTT

d_gene: .
v_gene: TRBV2
abundance: .
j_gene: TRBJ1-1
CDR3aa: CASRPTDWTTEAFF
CDR3nt: TGTGCCAGCAGGCCGACAGACTGGACCACTGAAGCTTTCTTT

d_gene: .
v_gene: TRBV18
abundance: once
j_gene: TRBJ1-1
CDR3aa: CASSPGQLEAFF
CDR3nt: TGTGCCAGCTCACCGGGACAACTCGAAGCTTTCTTT

d_gene: TRBD1
v_gene: TRBV4-2
abundance: .
j_gene: TRBJ2-7
CDR3aa: CASSQAAGQGMDEQYF
CDR3nt: TGTGCCAGCAGCCAAGCAGCAGGACAGGGGATGGACGAGCAGTACTTC

d_gene: TRBD1
v_gene: TRBV19
abundance: .
j_gene: TRBJ1-5
CDR3aa: CASRQDRGVYQPQHF
CDR3nt: TGTGCCAGTCGACAGGACAGGGGAGTTTACCAGCCCCAGCATTTT

d_gene: TRBD1
v_gene: TRBV6-5
abundance: .
j_gene: TRBJ2-5
CDR3aa: CASSLTGETQYF
CDR3nt: TGTGCCAGCAGTTTGACAGGGGAGACCCAGTACTTC

d_gene: TRBD1
v_gene: TRBV19
abundance: .
j_gene: TRBJ1-5
CDR3aa: CASSSPGTVNQPQHF
CDR3nt: TGTGCCAGTAGTTCACCCGGGACAGTGAATCAGCCCCAGCATTTT

d_gene: .
v_gene: TRBV19
abundance: .
j_gene: TRBJ2-1
CDR3aa: CASSIGRRRSYNEQFF
CDR3nt: TGTGCCAGTAGTATTGGCAGGAGGAGGTCCTACAATGAGCAGTTCTTC

d_gene: .
v_gene: TRBV7-3
abundance: .
j_gene: TRBJ1-2
CDR3aa: CASSLEKGGGYTF
CDR3nt: TGTGCCAGCAGCTTAGAAAAGGGAGGGGGCTACACCTTC

d_gene: .
v_gene: TRBV11-2
abundance: .
j_gene: TRBJ2-1
CDR3aa: CASTQGQFYNEQFF
CDR3nt: TGTGCCAGCACGCAGGGACAATTCTACAATGAGCAGTTCTTC

d_gene: .
v_gene: TRBV6-5
abundance: once
j_gene: TRBJ2-1
CDR3aa: CASSYVAGNEQFF
CDR3nt: TGTGCCAGCAGTTACGTGGCAGGGAATGAGCAGTTCTTC

d_gene: .
v_gene: TRBV6-5
abundance: .
j_gene: TRBJ2-7
CDR3aa: CASSPDTNAYEQYF
CDR3nt: TGTGCCAGCAGCCCGGACACCAACGCCTACGAGCAGTACTTC

d_gene: TRBD1
v_gene: TRBV2
abundance: .
j_gene: TRBJ2-3
CDR3aa: CASYRGNPIDTQYF
CDR3nt: TGTGCCAGTTACAGGGGAAATCCTATAGATACGCAGTATTTT

d_gene: .
v_gene: TRBV6-5
abundance: .
j_gene: TRBJ1-4
CDR3aa: CASRETTGHNEKLFF
CDR3nt: TGTGCCAGCAGGGAAACGACAGGCCATAATGAAAAACTGTTTTTT

d_gene: .
v_gene: TRBV19
abundance: few
j_gene: TRBJ1-2
CDR3aa: CASRAENYGYTF
CDR3nt: TGTGCCAGCAGGGCGGAAAACTATGGCTACACCTTC

d_gene: .
v_gene: TRBV7-9
abundance: .
j_gene: TRBJ1-2
CDR3aa: CASSLGVNYGYTF
CDR3nt: TGTGCCAGCAGCTTAGGTGTAAACTATGGCTACACCTTC

d_gene: .
v_gene: TRBV7-9
abundance: few
j_gene: TRBJ1-5
CDR3aa: CASSLGGEQPQHF
CDR3nt: TGTGCCAGCAGCCTCGGTGGGGAGCAGCCCCAGCATTTT

d_gene: TRBD1
v_gene: TRBV11-2
abundance: .
j_gene: TRBJ2-7
CDR3aa: CASSSGQGNEQYF
CDR3nt: TGTGCCAGCAGTTCCGGACAGGGAAATGAGCAGTACTTC

d_gene: .
v_gene: TRBV28
abundance: .
j_gene: TRBJ1-2
CDR3aa: CASSKAGVGGGYTF
CDR3nt: TGTGCCAGCAGTAAGGCAGGGGTTGGAGGTGGCTACACCTTC

d_gene: .
v_gene: TRBV5-1
abundance: .
j_gene: TRBJ2-3
CDR3aa: CASSLEAEENTQYF
CDR3nt: TGCGCCAGCAGCTTGGAGGCCGAGGAGAATACGCAGTATTTT

d_gene: .
v_gene: TRBV28
abundance: .
j_gene: TRBJ2-1
CDR3aa: CASSPLLSNEQFF
CDR3nt: TGTGCCAGCAGCCCACTCCTTAGCAATGAGCAGTTCTTC

d_gene: TRBD2
v_gene: TRBV18
abundance: .
j_gene: TRBJ2-3
CDR3aa: CASSPGTSSFDTQYF
CDR3nt: TGTGCCAGCTCCCCAGGGACTAGCAGTTTTGATACGCAGTATTTT

d_gene: TRBD1
v_gene: TRBV11-2
abundance: .
j_gene: TRBJ1-1
CDR3aa: CASSLINRGPMNTEAFF
CDR3nt: TGTGCCAGCAGCTTAATCAACAGGGGGCCGATGAACACTGAAGCTTTCTTT

d_gene: TRBD1
v_gene: TRBV11-2
abundance: .
j_gene: TRBJ1-6
CDR3aa: CASSTAGQGGNSPLHF
CDR3nt: TGTGCCAGCAGCACAGCCGGACAGGGTGGCAATTCACCCCTCCACTTT